This T cell receptor beta chain was captured in a study of T cells in Graves' hyperthyroidism and ophthalmopathy. General study findings and limits: Model predictions of ophthalmopathy came a median approximately 6.2 months before onset.

Cells are PBMCs isolated from roughly 10 ml of fresh blood. This clonotype was counted at least ten times. Its target is unknown. Amplification of TCR beta CDR3 regions was performed using RNA transcripts as template. The study used the HTBI primer set for a first-round RT-PCR of the TCR CDR3. TCRdb processed the multiplex PCR reads anew with MiXCR; each CDR3 protein has one entry. The profile shows around 340,000 distinct CDR3 sequences, roughly 23% of them singletons. The CDR3 runs 14 residues. Germline lookup yields CDR1 MNHNS and CDR2 SASEGT. V was pared by 6 bases and J by 0 bases, with 1 base of the junction left unmatched.

The V gene is TRBV6-1, the J gene TRBJ2-2; 7 positions agree with TRBD2. The sequenced sample consisted of blood. The clonotype originates from a woman in her fifties or sixties with Graves' hyperthyroidism. CDR3 bases: TGTGCCAGCAGGACTAGCACGAACACCGGGGAGCTGTTTTTT. Translation: CASRTSTNTGELFF.